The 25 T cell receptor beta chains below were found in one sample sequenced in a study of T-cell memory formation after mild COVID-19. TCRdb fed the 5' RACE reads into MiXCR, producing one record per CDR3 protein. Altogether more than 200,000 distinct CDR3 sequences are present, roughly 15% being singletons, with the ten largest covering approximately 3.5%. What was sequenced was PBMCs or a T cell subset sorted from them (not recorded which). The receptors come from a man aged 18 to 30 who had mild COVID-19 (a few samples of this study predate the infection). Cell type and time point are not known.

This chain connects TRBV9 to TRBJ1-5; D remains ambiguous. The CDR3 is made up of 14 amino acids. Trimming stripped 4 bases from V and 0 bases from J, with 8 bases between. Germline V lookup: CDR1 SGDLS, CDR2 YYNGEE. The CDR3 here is CASSPGYSNQPQHF. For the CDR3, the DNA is TGTGCCAGCAGCCCCGGGTATAGCAATCAGCCCCAGCATTTT. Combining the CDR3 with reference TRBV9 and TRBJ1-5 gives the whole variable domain DSGVTQTPKHLITATGQRVTLRCSPRSGDLSVYWYQQSLDQGLQFLIQYYNGEERAKGNILERFSAQQFPDLHSELNLSSLELGDSALYFCASSPGYSNQPQHFGDGTRLSIL.

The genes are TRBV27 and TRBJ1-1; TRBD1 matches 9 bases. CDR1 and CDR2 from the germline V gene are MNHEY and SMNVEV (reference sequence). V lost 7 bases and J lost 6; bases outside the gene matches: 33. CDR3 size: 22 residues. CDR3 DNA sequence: TGTGCCAGCAAAGTGGGCGTGGTGGGTAGTGGACAGGGGACGGTTGGAATGGCTGAAGCTTTCTTT. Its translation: CASKVGVVGSGQGTVGMAEAFF.

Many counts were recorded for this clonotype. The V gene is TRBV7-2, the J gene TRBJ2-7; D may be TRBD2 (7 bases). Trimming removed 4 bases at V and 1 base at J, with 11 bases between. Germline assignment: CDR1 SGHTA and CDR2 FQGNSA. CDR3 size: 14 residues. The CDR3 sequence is CASSWGGGSYEQYF. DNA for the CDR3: TGTGCCAGCAGCTGGGGAGGGGGATCCTACGAGCAGTACTTC.

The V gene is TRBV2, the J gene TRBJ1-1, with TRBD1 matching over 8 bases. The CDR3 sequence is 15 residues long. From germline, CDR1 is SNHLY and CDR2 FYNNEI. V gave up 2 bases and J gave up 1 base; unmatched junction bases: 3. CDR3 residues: CASSERQGANTEAFF. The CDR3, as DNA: TGTGCCAGCAGTGAACGGCAGGGGGCGAACACTGAAGCTTTCTTT.

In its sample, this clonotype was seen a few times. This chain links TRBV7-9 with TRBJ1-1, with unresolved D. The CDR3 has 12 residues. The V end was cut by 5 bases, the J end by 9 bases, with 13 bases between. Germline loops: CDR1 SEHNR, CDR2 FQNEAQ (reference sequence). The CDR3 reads CASSASTSQAFF. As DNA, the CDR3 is TGTGCCAGCAGCGCATCCACTAGTCAAGCTTTCTTT. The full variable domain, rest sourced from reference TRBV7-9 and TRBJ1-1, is DTGVSQNPRHKITKRGQNVTFRCDPISEHNRLYWYRQTLGQGPEFLTYFQNEAQLEKSRLLSDRFSAERPKGSFSTLEIQRTEQGDSAMYLCASSASTSQAFFGQGTRLTVV.

CDR3 amino acids: CASSHTGNQPQHF. In DNA form, the CDR3 reads TGCGCCAGCAGCCATACAGGGAATCAGCCCCAGCATTTT. The chain uses TRBV4-3 and TRBJ1-5; TRBD1 might be the D (6 bases). The ends were cut back, 3 bases at V and 4 bases at J, with 7 bases in the middle. Germline values: CDR1 LGHNA, CDR2 YSLEER. The CDR3 contains 13 residues.

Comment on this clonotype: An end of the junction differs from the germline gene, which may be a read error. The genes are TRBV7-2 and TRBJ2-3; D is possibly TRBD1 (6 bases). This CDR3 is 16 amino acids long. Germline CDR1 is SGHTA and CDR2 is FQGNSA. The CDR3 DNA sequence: TGTGCCAGCAGCATAGCAAGAGGACAGAACACAGATACGCAGTATTTT. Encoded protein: CASSIARGQNTDTQYF.

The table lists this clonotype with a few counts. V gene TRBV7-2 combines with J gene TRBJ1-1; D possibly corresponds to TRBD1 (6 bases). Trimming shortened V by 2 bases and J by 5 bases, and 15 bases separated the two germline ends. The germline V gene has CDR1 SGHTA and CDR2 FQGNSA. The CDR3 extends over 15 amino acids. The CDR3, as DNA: TGTGCCAGCAGCTTAATGGGGGCTGGGGGGACTGAAGCTTTCTTT. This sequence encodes CASSLMGAGGTEAFF.

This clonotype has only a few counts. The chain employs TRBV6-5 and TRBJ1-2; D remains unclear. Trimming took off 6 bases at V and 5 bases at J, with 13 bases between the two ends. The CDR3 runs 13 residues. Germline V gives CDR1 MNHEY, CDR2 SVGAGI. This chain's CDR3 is CASSGPAGYGYTF. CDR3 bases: TGTGCCAGCAGCGGACCTGCCGGGTATGGCTACACCTTC.

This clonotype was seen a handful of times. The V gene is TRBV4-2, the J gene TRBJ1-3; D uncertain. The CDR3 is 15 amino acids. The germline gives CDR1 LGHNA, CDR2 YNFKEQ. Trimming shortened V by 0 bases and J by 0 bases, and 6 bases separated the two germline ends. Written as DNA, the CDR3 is TGTGCCAGCAGCCAAGAAAGCACCTCTGGAAACACCATATATTTT. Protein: CASSQESTSGNTIYF.

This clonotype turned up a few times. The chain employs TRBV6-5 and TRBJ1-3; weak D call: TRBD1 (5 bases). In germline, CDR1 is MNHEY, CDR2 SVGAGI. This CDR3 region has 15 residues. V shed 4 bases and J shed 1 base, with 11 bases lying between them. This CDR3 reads CASSWRQLSGNTIYF. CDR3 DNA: TGTGCCAGCAGTTGGCGACAGCTTTCTGGAAACACCATATATTTT.

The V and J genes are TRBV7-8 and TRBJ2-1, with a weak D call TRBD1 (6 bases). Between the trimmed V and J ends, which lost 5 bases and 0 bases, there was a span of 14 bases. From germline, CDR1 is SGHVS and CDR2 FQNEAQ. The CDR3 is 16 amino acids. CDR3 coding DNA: TGTGCCAGCAGCCCCCGACAGGATGCCTCCTACAATGAGCAGTTCTTC. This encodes CASSPRQDASYNEQFF.

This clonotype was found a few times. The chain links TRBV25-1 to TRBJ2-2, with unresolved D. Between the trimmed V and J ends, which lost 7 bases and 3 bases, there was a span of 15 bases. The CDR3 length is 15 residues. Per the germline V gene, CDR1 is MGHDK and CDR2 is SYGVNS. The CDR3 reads CASKSNRGYTGELFF. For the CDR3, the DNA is TGTGCCAGCAAAAGCAACAGAGGCTACACCGGGGAGCTGTTTTTT.

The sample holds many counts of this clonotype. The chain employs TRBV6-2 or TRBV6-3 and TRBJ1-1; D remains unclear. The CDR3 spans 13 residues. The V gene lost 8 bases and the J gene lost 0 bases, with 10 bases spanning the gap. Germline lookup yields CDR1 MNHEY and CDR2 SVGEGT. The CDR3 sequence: CASYRSLNTEAFF. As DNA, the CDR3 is TGTGCCAGCTATAGAAGTTTGAACACTGAAGCTTTCTTT.

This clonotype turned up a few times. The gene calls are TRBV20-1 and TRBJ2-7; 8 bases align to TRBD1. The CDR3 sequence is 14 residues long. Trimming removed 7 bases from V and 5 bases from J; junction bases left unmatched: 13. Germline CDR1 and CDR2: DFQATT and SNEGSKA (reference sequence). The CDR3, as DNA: TGCAGTGTAAGGTCAGGGGGCGCCGTCGACGAGCAGTACTTC. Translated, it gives CSVRSGGAVDEQYF.

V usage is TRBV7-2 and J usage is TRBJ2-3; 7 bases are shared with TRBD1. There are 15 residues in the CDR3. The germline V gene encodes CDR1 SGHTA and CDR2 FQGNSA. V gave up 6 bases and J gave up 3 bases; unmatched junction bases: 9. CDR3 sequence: CASRQQGLETDTQYF. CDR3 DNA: TGTGCCAGCAGACAACAGGGGTTAGAGACAGATACGCAGTATTTT.

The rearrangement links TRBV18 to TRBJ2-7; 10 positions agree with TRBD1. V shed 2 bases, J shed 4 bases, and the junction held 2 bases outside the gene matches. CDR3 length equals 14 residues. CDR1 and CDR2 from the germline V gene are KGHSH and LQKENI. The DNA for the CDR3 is TGTGCCAGCTCACCAGACAGGGGGCTGTACGAGCAGTACTTC. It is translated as CASSPDRGLYEQYF. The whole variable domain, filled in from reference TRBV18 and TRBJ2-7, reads NAGVMQNPRHLVRRRGQEARLRCSPMKGHSHVYWYRQLPEEGLKFMVYLQKENIIDESGMPKERFSAEFPKEGPSILRIQQVVRGDSAAYFCASSPDRGLYEQYFGPGTRLTVT.

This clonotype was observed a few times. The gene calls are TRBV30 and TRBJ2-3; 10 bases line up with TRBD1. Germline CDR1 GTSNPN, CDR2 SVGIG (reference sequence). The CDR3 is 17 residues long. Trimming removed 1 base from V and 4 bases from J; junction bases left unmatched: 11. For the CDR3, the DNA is TGTGCCTGGAGTGGCCCTCGACAGGGGGCGCATCCAGATACGCAGTATTTT. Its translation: CAWSGPRQGAHPDTQYF.

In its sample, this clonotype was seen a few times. CDR3 amino acids: CASSYPGGGTEAFF. The CDR3 DNA is TGTGCCAGCAGTTACCCCGGGGGCGGTACTGAAGCTTTCTTT. The rearrangement links TRBV6-5 to TRBJ1-1; D may be TRBD1 (6 bases). CDR1 and CDR2 (germline): MNHEY, SVGAGI. The CDR3 contains 14 residues. V lost 2 bases, J lost 5 bases, and 12 bases lay in between.

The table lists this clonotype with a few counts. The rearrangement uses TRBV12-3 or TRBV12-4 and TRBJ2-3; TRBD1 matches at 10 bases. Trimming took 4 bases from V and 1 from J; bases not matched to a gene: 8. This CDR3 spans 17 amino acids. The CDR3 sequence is CASSSSTGGEGTDTQYF. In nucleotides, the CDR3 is TGTGCCAGCAGTTCCTCGACAGGGGGCGAGGGCACAGATACGCAGTATTTT.

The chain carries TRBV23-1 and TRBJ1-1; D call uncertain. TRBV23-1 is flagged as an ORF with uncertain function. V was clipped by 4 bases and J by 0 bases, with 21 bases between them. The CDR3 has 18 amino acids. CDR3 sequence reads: CASSPSLATDPMNTEAFF. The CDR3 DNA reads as TGCGCCAGCAGTCCCTCCTTGGCGACGGACCCGATGAACACTGAAGCTTTCTTT.

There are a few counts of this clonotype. The CDR3 protein is CASSFITGTGYHGYTF. The CDR3 nucleotides read TGTGCCAGCAGCTTCATAACCGGGACAGGGTATCATGGCTACACCTTC. The V call is TRBV11-2, the J call TRBJ1-2; 9 bases align to TRBD1. The CDR3 totals 16 residues. V was pared by 3 bases and J by 6 bases, with 11 bases of the junction left unmatched. In germline, CDR1 is SGHAT, CDR2 FQNNGV.

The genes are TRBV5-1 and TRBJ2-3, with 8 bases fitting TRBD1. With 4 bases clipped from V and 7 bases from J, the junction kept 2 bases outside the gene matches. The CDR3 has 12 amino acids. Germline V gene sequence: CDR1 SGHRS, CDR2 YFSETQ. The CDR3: CASSRQGHTQYF. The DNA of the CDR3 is TGCGCCAGCAGCAGACAGGGGCATACGCAGTATTTT.

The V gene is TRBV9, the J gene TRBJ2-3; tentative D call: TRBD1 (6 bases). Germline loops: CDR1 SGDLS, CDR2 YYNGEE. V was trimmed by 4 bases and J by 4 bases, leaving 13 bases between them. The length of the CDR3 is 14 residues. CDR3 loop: CASSPQGFADTQYF. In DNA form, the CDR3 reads TGTGCCAGCAGCCCCCAGGGGTTTGCAGATACGCAGTATTTT.

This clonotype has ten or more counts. Written as DNA, the CDR3 is TGCGCCAGCAGTGATCCTAGCGGGGGCATCTACGAGCAGTACTTC. Residues: CASSDPSGGIYEQYF. This chain uses TRBV10-2 with TRBJ2-7, with 10 bases matching TRBD2. J was trimmed by 3 bases and V by 3 bases; bases with no gene match: 5. Germline V gene data show CDR1 as WSHSY and CDR2 as SAAADI. CDR3 size: 15 residues.